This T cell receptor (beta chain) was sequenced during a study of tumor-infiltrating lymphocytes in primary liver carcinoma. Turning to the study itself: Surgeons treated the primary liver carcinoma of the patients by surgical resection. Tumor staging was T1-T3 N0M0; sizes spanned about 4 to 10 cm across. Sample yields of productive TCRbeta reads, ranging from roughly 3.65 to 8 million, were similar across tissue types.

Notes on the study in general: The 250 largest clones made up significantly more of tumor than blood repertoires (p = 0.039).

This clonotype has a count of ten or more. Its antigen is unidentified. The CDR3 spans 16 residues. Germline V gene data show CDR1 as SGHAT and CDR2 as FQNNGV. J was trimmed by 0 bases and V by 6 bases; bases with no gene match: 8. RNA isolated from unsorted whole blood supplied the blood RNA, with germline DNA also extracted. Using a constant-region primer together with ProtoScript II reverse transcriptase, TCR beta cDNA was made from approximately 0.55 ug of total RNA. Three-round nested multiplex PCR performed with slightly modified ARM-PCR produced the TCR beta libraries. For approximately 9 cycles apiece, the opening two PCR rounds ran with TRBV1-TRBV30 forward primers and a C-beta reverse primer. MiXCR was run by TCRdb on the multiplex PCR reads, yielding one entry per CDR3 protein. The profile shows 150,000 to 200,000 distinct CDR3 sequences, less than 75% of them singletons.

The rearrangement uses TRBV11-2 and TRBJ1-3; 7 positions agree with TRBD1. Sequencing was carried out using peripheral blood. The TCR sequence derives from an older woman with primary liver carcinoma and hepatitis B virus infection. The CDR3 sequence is CASRLTGSNSGNTIYF. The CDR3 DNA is TGTGCCAGCAGACTGACAGGGAGCAACTCTGGAAACACCATATATTTT.